This T cell receptor beta chain was found in a study of cytomegalovirus exposure and HLA in healthy donors. Study-wide points: Reports indicated that the classifier achieved high specificity and sensitivity in diagnosing cytomegalovirus status.

A multiplex PCR was run with 60 Vbeta primers and 13 Jbeta primers. Clones were sequenced by immunoSEQ multiplex PCR, and TCRdb holds only the in-frame ones, with some missing. The sample shows around 140,000 clones, around two thirds of them seen only once. The CDR3 is 16 residues long. Trimming removed 3 bases from V and 3 bases from J; junction bases left unmatched: 7. The germline CDR1 and CDR2 sequences are MDHEN and SYDVKM. For this clone: The antigen is undetermined.

This clonotype was obtained from a male donor in good health and CMV-seronegative. The gene calls are TRBV28 and TRBJ2-7; 11 bases fit TRBD1. Sequencing was done on a sample of PBMCs. CDR3 region: CASSLGTGGAGYEQYF. The CDR3 DNA reads as TGTGCCAGCAGTTTGGGGACAGGGGGGGCCGGCTACGAGCAGTACTTC.